This TCR beta chain was sequenced for a study of T cell repertoires in aging, cancer and after chemotherapy (dated by TCRdb to the late 2010s). As for the study more broadly: Donors were distributed across six age groups ranging from 30 or younger to 70 or older, with at least three individuals included per group. The full dataset contained approximately 9.6 million TCR reads. The cohort comprised about 220 cancer patients, 94 with hematological and over 110 with solid cancers, plus 95 healthy donors as a reference group. The study profiled peripheral blood TCR beta repertoires from healthy donors and cancer patients to examine immunoaging and T cell reconstitution after chemotherapy. In the solid tumor group, the paired samples taken before and after chemotherapy came from brain tumor (glioblastoma) patients given temozolomide-based therapy. Overall study outcomes, separate from this receptor: Untreated patients with hematological or solid cancers showed significantly lower blood TCR diversity and higher clonality than age-matched healthy donors. According to the authors, the repertoire data do not permit conclusions about immunological memory after chemotherapy. Declining TCR diversity with age in healthy donors was mainly explained by loss of richness; in cancer patients, loss of evenness also contributed. Median generation probability increased over the chemotherapy interval in both cancer cohorts, suggesting repertoire reconstitution through rebound thymic output.

Genomic DNA extracted from peripheral blood, rather than sorted cells or RNA, was used as the source for amplification of TCR beta rearrangements. Multiplex touch-down PCR with a mixed TRB-A/B primer pool was used to amplify rearranged TRB sequences covering the V, D and J segments. Illumina adapters and sample indices were added to the amplicons in two consecutive PCR reactions performed with Phusion HS II polymerase. The amplicons were purified from gel with the NucleoSpin Gel and PCR Clean-up kit and then assessed with Qubit and an Agilent 2100 Bioanalyzer. The libraries were sequenced on an Illumina MiSeq with 600-cycle, single-indexed, paired-end runs. As for the original processing: Processing of the TRB sequences was carried out with MiXCR versions 2.12 and 3.0.5. Each unique CDR3 nucleotide sequence was counted as one clone, and only productive sequences with at least two reads were retained. Repertoire metrics included Shannon diversity, evenness, clonality (one minus evenness), and alpha-parameterized diversity profiles from alpha 0 to 5. The IGoR algorithm was used to calculate generation probabilities for clones in the paired samples taken before and after chemotherapy. In TCRdb, the public reads were trimmed at Q25 with fastp and aligned with MiXCR, with productive beta chains retained. One record per CDR3 amino acid sequence lists the most common genes and DNA. The V and J calls were determined by TCRdb, not by the authors. The sample table contains around 2,000 distinct CDR3 sequences; only one count was recorded for about a sixth of them. Roughly 31% of the sample belongs to the ten largest clones.

Between the V and J ends, shortened by 6 bases and 2 bases respectively, the junction contains 15 bases. There are 15 amino acids in the CDR3, from cysteine to phenylalanine inclusive. Kept here is only the CDR3 DNA, which spans 45 bases and is read in frame from base 1. CDR1 and CDR2, looked up from the germline V gene (reference sequence), are MNHNY and SVGAGI. This clonotype is large (0.1 to 1%) in terms of sample share. The specificity of this receptor is unknown. Base qualities were left out, and no much larger clone turns up one base away. Rearrangement joined TRBV6-6 to TRBJ2-3, with the D segment identity uncertain. The sequencing input was blood. This clonotype was sampled from a human donor with a solid tumor. CDR3 region: CASSYRSRHTDTQYF. The sequence in DNA is TGTGCCAGCAGCTACCGGTCCCGACACACAGATACGCAGTATTTT.